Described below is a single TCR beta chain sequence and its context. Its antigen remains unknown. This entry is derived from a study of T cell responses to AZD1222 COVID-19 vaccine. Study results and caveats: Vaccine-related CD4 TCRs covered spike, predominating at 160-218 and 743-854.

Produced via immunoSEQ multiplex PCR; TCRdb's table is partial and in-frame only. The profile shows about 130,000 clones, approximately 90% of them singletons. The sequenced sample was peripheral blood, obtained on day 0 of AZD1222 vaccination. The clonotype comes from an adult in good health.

CDR3 sequence (DNA): TGTGCCAGTAGTATAAGTATGGTGACTAGGGGAGAGACCCAGTACTTC. This encodes CASSISMVTRGETQYF. The rearrangement links TRBV19 to TRBJ2-5, with D tentatively TRBD2 (6 bases). Trimming took off 2 bases at V and 4 bases at J, with 17 bases between the two ends. The CDR3 covers 16 residues. From germline, CDR1 is LNHDA and CDR2 SQIVND (reference sequence).